The 16 T cell receptor beta chains listed next were all sequenced from one sample in a study of cytomegalovirus exposure and HLA in healthy donors. Both 60 Vbeta primers and 13 Jbeta primers went into the PCR. Measured with immunoSEQ multiplex PCR; TCRdb has only the in-frame clones, and not every one. This table has about 110,000 clones, just over 75% appearing once. The sample consisted of PBMCs. The receptors shown here come from a man in his thirties or forties in good health and CMV-seropositive.

The rearrangement joins TRBV7-9 to TRBJ1-4, with 7 bases lining up with TRBD1. The CDR3 is made up of 13 amino acids. The V gene end was trimmed by 5 bases and the J gene end by 5 bases; junction bases not matched to a gene: 2. Germline CDR1 is SEHNR and CDR2 is FQNEAQ (reference sequence). The CDR3 loop reads CASSPRGNEKLFF. The CDR3, as DNA: TGTGCCAGCAGCCCCAGGGGGAATGAAAAACTGTTTTTT.

The rearrangement uses TRBV5-8 and TRBJ2-3, with TRBD1 identical over 8 bases. The CDR3 runs 15 residues. Germline values: CDR1 SGHTS, CDR2 YDEGEE. V lost 3 bases and J lost 3; bases outside the gene matches: 6. Written as DNA, the CDR3 is TGTGCCAGCAGCTCCCTCAGGGGGCGAACAGATACGCAGTATTTT. Its protein is CASSSLRGRTDTQYF.

The rearrangement links TRBV27 to TRBJ1-5, with 8 bases fitting TRBD1. The CDR3 contains 14 residues. V lost 3 bases to trimming and J lost 2 bases; unmatched junction nucleotides: 0. The V gene's germline CDR1 is MNHEY and CDR2 SMNVEV (reference sequence). CDR3 bases: TGTGCCAGCAGTTTGGACAGGGGCAATCAGCCCCAGCATTTT. Translating it yields CASSLDRGNQPQHF.

The rearrangement links TRBV19 to TRBJ2-2; weak D call: TRBD2 (6 bases). The CDR3 spans 18 residues. The V end was cut by 2 bases, the J end by 7 bases, with 23 bases between. Germline CDR1 is LNHDA and CDR2 is SQIVND (reference sequence). CDR3 in amino acids: CASSIWWDSRPNGGELFF. DNA for the CDR3: TGTGCCAGTAGTATATGGTGGGACTCCAGGCCCAATGGCGGGGAGCTGTTTTTT.

The rearrangement links TRBV6-5 to TRBJ2-7, with a tentative D call TRBD2 (6 bases). Deletions cut 0 bases from V and 7 bases from J, with 13 bases between. Germline values: CDR1 MNHEY, CDR2 SVGAGI. CDR3 length equals 14 residues. CDR3 amino acids: CASSYSSGGGEQYF. CDR3 coding DNA: TGTGCCAGCAGTTACTCGTCAGGTGGAGGGGAGCAGTACTTC.

The rearrangement links TRBV27 to TRBJ2-5, with a tentative D call TRBD1 (6 bases). TRBJ2-7 matches the DNA end more closely, so the J call is doubtful. The CDR3 spans 14 residues. Germline V gives CDR1 MNHEY, CDR2 SMNVEV (reference sequence). The CDR3 sequence: CASSFRQGLHEQYF. The CDR3 DNA sequence: TGTGCCAGCAGTTTTAGGCAGGGGTTGCACGAGCAGTACTTC.

The V and J genes are TRBV29-1 and TRBJ2-3, with 9 bases matching TRBD2. Germline V gene lookup returns CDR1 SQVTM and CDR2 ANQGSEA. This CDR3 is built from 13 residues. The V segment lost 3 bases and the J segment 8 bases; nucleotides outside the gene matches: 6. The CDR3 bases are TGCAGCGTTGATGGACTAGCGTTGGCTACGCAGTATTTT. Translated: CSVDGLALATQYF.

This clone was observed a handful of times. This chain joins TRBV15 and TRBJ1-1; D is unclear. The CDR3 consists of 16 residues. The germline V gene has CDR1 LNHNV and CDR2 YYDKDF (reference sequence). Trimming cost V 1 base and J 1 base, with 13 bases left between them. Here the CDR3 DNA reads TGTGCCACCAGCAGAGGAACGGCATCGGGGAACACTGAAGCTTTCTTT. Protein: CATSRGTASGNTEAFF.

The chain links TRBV6-5 to TRBJ2-5, with D perhaps TRBD2 (5 bases). Trimming stripped 0 bases from V and 0 bases from J, with 11 bases between. This CDR3 contains 16 residues. CDR1 and CDR2 (germline): MNHEY, SVGAGI. The CDR3 coding sequence is TGTGCCAGCAGTTACTCGAGGTGGGAGTACCAAGAGACCCAGTACTTC. Amino acids: CASSYSRWEYQETQYF.

V gene TRBV21-1 combines with J gene TRBJ2-5; TRBD1 was called by the table and not checked on the DNA. The better agreement between TRBJ2-7 and the DNA end casts doubt on the J call. TRBV21-1 is shown as a pseudogene. This CDR3 contains 16 residues. CDR3 in amino acids: CASLLPKDSSSYEQYF. The DNA of the CDR3 is TGTGCCAGCTTGCTCCCGAAGGACAGTAGCTCCTACGAGCAGTACTTC.

The V and J genes are TRBV6-4 and TRBJ1-2, with 7 bases aligning to TRBD1. The CDR3 length is 15 residues. CDR1 is MRHNA, CDR2 SNTAGT, per germline. Trimming took 9 bases from V and 1 from J; bases not matched to a gene: 11. CDR3 DNA sequence: TGTGCCAGACCGAGAAGTGACAGGGATAACTATGGCTACACCTTC. This sequence encodes CARPRSDRDNYGYTF.

The chain joins TRBV19 to TRBJ1-2; TRBD1 matches 9 bases. Germline V lookup: CDR1 LNHDA, CDR2 SQIVND (reference sequence). The CDR3 extends over 14 amino acids. J was trimmed by 5 bases and V by 6 bases; bases with no gene match: 7. The DNA of the CDR3 is TGTGCCAGTAGGCCGGGACAGGGAGCTTATGGCTACACCTTC. Amino acid sequence: CASRPGQGAYGYTF.

The CDR3 loop is CASSVQNSNSPLHF. CDR3 in DNA: TGCGCCAGCAGCGTACAGAATTCTAATTCACCCCTCCACTTT. The chain links TRBV5-1 to TRBJ1-6; D gene unclear. Looked up from germline, CDR1 is SGHRS and CDR2 is YFSETQ. V lost 4 bases and J 6 bases, leaving 11 bases between the germline ends. The CDR3 is 14 residues long.

The chain has TRBV5-6 and TRBJ2-7, with a tentative D call TRBD1 (5 bases). V lost 0 bases, J lost 0 bases, and 13 bases lay in between. This CDR3 spans 16 amino acids. Germline lookup yields CDR1 SGHDT and CDR2 YYEEEE. The CDR3 DNA reads TGTGCCAGCAGCTTGGGCCAGGTAGGGGCCTCCTACGAGCAGTACTTC. It specifies CASSLGQVGASYEQYF.

This rearrangement joins TRBV13 to TRBJ2-3; D remains unclear. Germline V lookup: CDR1 PRHDT, CDR2 FYEKMQ (reference sequence). Trimming stripped 5 bases from V and 7 bases from J, with 4 bases between. The CDR3 totals 10 residues. CDR3 nucleotides: TGTGCCAGCAGCCAAAATACGCAGTATTTT. Its protein product is CASSQNTQYF.

This chain connects TRBV9 to TRBJ2-7, with 9 nucleotides matching TRBD1. Germline V gives CDR1 SGDLS, CDR2 YYNGEE. V shed 2 bases, J shed 6 bases, and the junction held 15 bases outside the gene matches. The CDR3 consists of 17 residues. The CDR3 loop reads CASSVGPGTGINGEQYF. CDR3 DNA sequence: TGTGCCAGCAGCGTCGGACCCGGGACAGGGATAAACGGCGAGCAGTACTTC.